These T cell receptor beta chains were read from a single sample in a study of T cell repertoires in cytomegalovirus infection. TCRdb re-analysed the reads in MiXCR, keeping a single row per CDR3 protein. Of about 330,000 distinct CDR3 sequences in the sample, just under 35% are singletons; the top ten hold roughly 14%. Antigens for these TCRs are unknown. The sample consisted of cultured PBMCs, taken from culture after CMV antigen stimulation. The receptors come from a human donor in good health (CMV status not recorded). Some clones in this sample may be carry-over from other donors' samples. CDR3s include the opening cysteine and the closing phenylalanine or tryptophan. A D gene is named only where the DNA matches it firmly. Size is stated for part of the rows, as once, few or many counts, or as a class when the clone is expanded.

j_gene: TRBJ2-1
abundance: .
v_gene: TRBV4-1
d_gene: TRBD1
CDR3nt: TGCGCCAGCAGCCAAGTGGACAGGGGCCCCTACAATGAGCAGTTCTTC
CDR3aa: CASSQVDRGPYNEQFF

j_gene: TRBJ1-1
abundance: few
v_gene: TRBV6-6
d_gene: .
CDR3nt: TGTGCCAGCAACGAATTGGCTGAAGCTTTCTTT
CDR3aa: CASNELAEAFF

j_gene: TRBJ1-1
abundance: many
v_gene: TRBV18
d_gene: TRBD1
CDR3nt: TGTGCCAGCTCACCAGCCCAAGGGACAGGCCTTAACACTGAAGCTTTCTTT
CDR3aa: CASSPAQGTGLNTEAFF

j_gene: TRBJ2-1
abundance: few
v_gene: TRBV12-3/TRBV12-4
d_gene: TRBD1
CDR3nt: TGTGCCAGCAGTTTAAAGGGGGCCGGCGGCGGTGAGCAGTTCTTC
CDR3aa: CASSLKGAGGGEQFF

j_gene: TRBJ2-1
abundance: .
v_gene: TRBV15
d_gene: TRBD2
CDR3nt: TGTGCCACCAGCAGTTTCTCACGACTAGCGGGAGGAAATGAGCAGTTCTTC
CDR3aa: CATSSFSRLAGGNEQFF

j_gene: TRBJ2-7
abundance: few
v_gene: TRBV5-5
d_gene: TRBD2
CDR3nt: TGTGCCAGCAGCTTGGCCGGGGCGGGAGGTTTCTACGAGCAGTACTTC
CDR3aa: CASSLAGAGGFYEQYF

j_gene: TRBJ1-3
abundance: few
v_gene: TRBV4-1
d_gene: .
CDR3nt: TGCGCCAGCAGCCAAGTCCCTCAAGCTCCTGGAAACACCATATATTTT
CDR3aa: CASSQVPQAPGNTIYF

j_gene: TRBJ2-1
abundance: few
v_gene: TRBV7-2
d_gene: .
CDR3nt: TGTGCCAGCAGCTCCGACCCCCCGGACTATGCCAATGAGCAGTTCTTC
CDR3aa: CASSSDPPDYANEQFF

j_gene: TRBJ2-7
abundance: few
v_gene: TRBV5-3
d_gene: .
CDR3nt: TGTGCCAGCAGCGCACCGGATGGATACGAGCAGTACTTC
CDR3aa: CASSAPDGYEQYF

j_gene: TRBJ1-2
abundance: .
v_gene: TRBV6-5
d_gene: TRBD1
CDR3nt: TGTGCCAGCAGCCGGGACAGGGCCCCGGTAGGGTATGGCTACACCTTC
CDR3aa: CASSRDRAPVGYGYTF